These 5 T cell receptor beta chains were sequenced from one sample in a study of ipilimumab plus nivolumab after autologous stem cell transplantation. The repertoire was sequenced with immunoSEQ multiplex PCR; TCRdb's copy has only in-frame clones and lacks some. The sample holds roughly 86,000 clones, 75% to 85% seen once. Sequencing used PBMCs, obtained in a trial of ipilimumab plus nivolumab as post-transplant consolidation. All receptors derive from a male donor with diffuse large B-cell lymphoma.

V and J are TRBV5-8 and TRBJ2-1; D may be TRBD2 (5 bases). The germline CDR1 and CDR2 sequences are SGHTS and YDEGEE. The V end was cut by 5 bases, the J end by 7 bases, with 16 bases between. This CDR3 has 14 amino acids. This CDR3 reads CASRNGRTGNEQFF. The CDR3 DNA follows: TGTGCCAGCAGGAACGGAAGGACGGGGAATGAGCAGTTCTTC.

This chain links TRBV10-3 with TRBJ1-5; 7 nucleotides match TRBD1. The J segment lost 5 bases and the V segment lost 6 bases, leaving 7 bases of the junction unmatched. Germline CDR1 reads ENHRY; CDR2 reads SYGVKD. The CDR3 extends over 14 amino acids. CDR3 nucleotide sequence: TGTGCCATCAGCCCTGGACAGGTTGATCAGCCCCAGCATTTT. Its translation: CAISPGQVDQPQHF.

The chain uses TRBV18 and TRBJ2-7; D possibly uses TRBD1 or TRBD2 (6 bases each). The CDR3 is made up of 16 amino acids. Trimming removed 4 bases from V and 3 bases from J, with 19 bases in between. The V gene's germline CDR1 is KGHSH and CDR2 LQKENI. The CDR3 protein is CASSRGRRGQDYEQYF. The CDR3 DNA follows: TGTGCCAGCTCACGAGGGCGCCGGGGGCAAGACTACGAGCAGTACTTC. Full variable domain (outside the CDR3, taken from reference TRBV18 and TRBJ2-7): NAGVMQNPRHLVRRRGQEARLRCSPMKGHSHVYWYRQLPEEGLKFMVYLQKENIIDESGMPKERFSAEFPKEGPSILRIQQVVRGDSAAYFCASSRGRRGQDYEQYFGPGTRLTVT.

Comment on this clone: Other nucleotide sequences in the sample specify the same CDR3. This chain uses TRBV5-4 with TRBJ2-1; perhaps TRBD1 as D (5 bases). This CDR3 has 12 amino acids. V was clipped by 4 bases and J by 7 bases, with 9 bases between them. CDR1 and CDR2 (germline): SGHNT, YYREEE (reference sequence). As DNA, the CDR3 is TGTGCCAGCAGCCTAGGGGTGAATGAGCAGTTCTTC. Translation: CASSLGVNEQFF.

The CDR3 region is CASSFIAGRGETQYF. CDR3 nucleotides: TGTGCCAGCAGCTTCATAGCGGGGCGAGGAGAGACCCAGTACTTC. The V gene is TRBV5-6, the J gene TRBJ2-5; 8 bases line up with TRBD2. Unmatched junction bases numbered 7, after V lost 2 bases and J lost 4 bases. CDR1 and CDR2 (germline): SGHDT, YYEEEE. This CDR3 is 15 amino acids long. Full variable domain (missing parts from reference TRBV5-6 and TRBJ2-5): DAGVTQSPTHLIKTRGQQVTLRCSPKSGHDTVSWYQQALGQGPQFIFQYYEEEERQRGNFPDRFSGHQFPNYSSELNVNALLLGDSALYLCASSFIAGRGETQYFGPGTRLLVL.